These 9 T cell receptor beta chains share one sample of origin, sequenced in a study of T cell repertoires in cytomegalovirus infection. In TCRdb, the reads were re-called with MiXCR into one record per CDR3 protein. Among about 260,000 distinct CDR3 sequences, roughly 10% were seen once, and the ten largest hold around 15%. The sample taken for sequencing was PBMCs. These receptors were obtained from a human donor in good health (CMV status not recorded). Some clones in this sample may be carry-over from other donors' samples.

This clonotype was found many times. J is TRBJ2-7 and V is TRBV11-2; 13 bases fit TRBD2. This CDR3 comprises 16 residues. V shed 5 bases and J 2 bases; nucleotides not matched to a gene: 6. The germline V gene has CDR1 SGHAT and CDR2 FQNNGV. The CDR3 spells CASSLGLAGETYEQYF. The CDR3 DNA is TGTGCCAGCAGCCTCGGACTAGCGGGAGAAACCTACGAGCAGTACTTC.

The sample holds many counts of this clonotype. The chain uses TRBV7-2 and TRBJ1-2; D remains ambiguous. The CDR3 totals 13 residues. V shed 2 bases and J shed 7 bases, with 11 bases lying between them. The V gene's germline CDR1 is SGHTA and CDR2 FQGNSA. CDR3 sequence reads: CASSLNPSGGYTF. CDR3 bases: TGTGCCAGCAGCTTAAACCCTTCAGGTGGCTACACCTTC.

This clonotype was recorded at least ten times. The chain combines TRBV7-2 with TRBJ1-5; D uncertain. The germline gives CDR1 SGHTA, CDR2 FQGNSA. This CDR3 is 16 amino acids long. V lost 1 base, J lost 0 bases, and 10 bases lay in between. CDR3 in amino acids: CASSLVAALSNQPQHF. The CDR3 DNA is TGTGCCAGCAGCTTAGTCGCGGCCCTTAGCAATCAGCCCCAGCATTTT.

This clonotype was found many times. The CDR3 DNA reads as TGTGCCAGCAGCGGGGCTCCGCACAATGAGCAGTTCTTC. Translated: CASSGAPHNEQFF. The chain combines TRBV7-9 with TRBJ2-1, with D perhaps TRBD1 (5 bases). Trimming shortened V by 5 bases and J by 5 bases, and 10 bases separated the two germline ends. Germline CDR1 and CDR2: SEHNR and FQNEAQ (reference sequence). This CDR3 contains 13 residues.

This clonotype was counted many times. V gene TRBV19 combines with J gene TRBJ2-1, with 7 positions matching TRBD1. The ends lost 4 bases at V and 5 bases at J; junction bases unmatched: 8. Germline V gives CDR1 LNHDA, CDR2 SQIVND (reference sequence). This CDR3 has 15 residues. CDR3 loop: CASSRRQGENNEQFF. The CDR3 region has the DNA TGTGCCAGTAGTAGGAGGCAGGGGGAAAACAATGAGCAGTTCTTC.

The chain has TRBV28 and TRBJ2-5; 12 bases are shared with TRBD2. The CDR3 is 15 residues long. V gave up 6 bases and J gave up 4 bases; unmatched junction bases: 6. CDR1 is MDHEN and CDR2 is SYDVKM in the germline V gene. CDR3 coding DNA: TGTGCCAGCAGACCGACTAGCGGGGGTTCAGAGACCCAGTACTTC. Translated: CASRPTSGGSETQYF.

This clonotype has at least ten counts. The J gene is TRBJ2-3, the V gene TRBV7-8; a possible D gene is TRBD2 (6 bases). The length of the CDR3 is 10 residues. Germline V gene sequence: CDR1 SGHVS, CDR2 FQNEAQ. V lost 10 bases, J lost 5 bases, and 7 bases lay in between. The CDR3 is CATGRDTQYF. CDR3 coding DNA: TGTGCCACCGGGAGAGATACGCAGTATTTT. Full variable domain (remainder filled in from reference TRBV7-8 and TRBJ2-3): GAGVSQSPRYKVAKRGQDVALRCDPISGHVSLFWYQQALGQGPEFLTYFQNEAQLDKSGLPSDRFFAERPEGSVSTLKIQRTQQEDSAVYLCATGRDTQYFGPGTRLTVL.

This clonotype came up a few times. The rearrangement joins TRBV5-6 to TRBJ1-5; 8 bases fit TRBD1. Germline V gives CDR1 SGHDT, CDR2 YYEEEE. J was trimmed by 9 bases and V by 1 base; bases with no gene match: 12. This CDR3 comprises 16 residues. CDR3 bases: TGTGCCAGCAGCTTGAGGGGACAGGCCCGAGGGAGGCCCCAGCATTTT. It yields the protein CASSLRGQARGRPQHF.

This clonotype was detected many times. CDR3 coding DNA: TGTGCCAGCAGTACCCCAACAGGGTCTCACACTGAAGCTTTCTTT. This codes for CASSTPTGSHTEAFF. The chain is built from TRBV6-2 or TRBV6-3 and TRBJ1-1; D possibly corresponds to TRBD1 (6 bases). Germline V gene lookup returns CDR1 MNHEY and CDR2 SVGEGT. V shed 5 bases and J shed 3 bases, with 16 bases lying between them. The CDR3 loop spans 15 amino acids.